The clone carrying this TCR beta chain was observed a few times. What it recognizes is unknown. As originally analysed: A classifier of distant metastasis in papillary thyroid cancer was built from CDR3 differences (across clinicopathological groups). TCRdb re-analyzed the PCR reads using MiXCR. These V and J calls derive from TCRdb rather than the authors' analysis. The sample holds more than 12,000 clones; 25% to 30% are singletons and the top ten take approximately 11%. This entry is derived from a study of metastatic and nonmetastatic thyroid tumors. Turning to the study itself: Malignant and benign thyroid patients had repertoires compared in peripheral blood and tumor or nodule tissue.

Study results and limitations: It was reportedly found that TCR beta diversity was significantly higher in malignant thyroid tumors than in benign nodules, a difference seen in both blood and tumor samples.

Among the patients, none had received any treatment before thyroid surgery. The TCR originated in a female donor with papillary thyroid cancer or a benign thyroid nodule (not recorded which). Some clones in this sample may be carry-over from other donors' samples. The sequenced sample was tumor tissue.

The CDR3 loop reads CASRQSGSPYEQYF. The CDR3 DNA reads TGTGCCAGCAGACAATCAGGTTCTCCGTACGAGCAGTACTTC. The J gene is TRBJ2-7, the V gene TRBV6-2 or TRBV6-3; D gene ambiguous. The CDR3 covers 14 residues. V was clipped by 6 bases and J by 4 bases, with 16 bases between them. Germline V gene lookup returns CDR1 MNHEY and CDR2 SVGEGT.